A selection of T cell receptor beta chains follows, all from one sample in a study of shared clonotypes between healthy human individuals. Assay used: immunoSEQ multiplex PCR; TCRdb lists only in-frame clones, some missing. The sample has about 1.4 million clones, approximately 97% seen once; the top ten hold approximately 1.2%. The sequenced sample was naive CD4+ T cells sorted from blood. All receptors come from a young man in good health. Both conserved end residues are part of each CDR3. D genes are given only for firm matches. A clone size is listed for some rows: how often the clone was seen (once, few, many), or a class if it is expanded.

v_gene	abundance	d_gene	j_gene	CDR3aa	CDR3nt
TRBV28	NA	NA	TRBJ2-6	CASSLGGTGANVLTF	TGTGCCAGCAGCTTGGGGGGTACTGGGGCCAACGTCCTGACTTTC
TRBV27	NA	NA	TRBJ2-5	CASSFTGTRETQYF	TGTGCCAGCAGTTTTACCGGGACAAGAGAGACCCAGTACTTC
TRBV28	NA	NA	TRBJ2-7	CASSLTLPGGLIEQYF	TGTGCCAGCAGTTTAACCCTGCCAGGGGGGTTGATAGAGCAGTACTTC
TRBV7-3	once	TRBD1	TRBJ1-2	CASSDPTGVGYTF	TGTGCCAGCAGCGATCCGACAGGGGTCGGCTACACCTTC
TRBV2	once	TRBD2	TRBJ2-3	CASSRTSPSTDTQYF	TGTGCCAGCAGTCGGACTAGCCCGAGCACAGATACGCAGTATTTT
TRBV18	NA	NA	TRBJ1-5	CASSQLQGGNQPQHF	TGTGCCAGCTCCCAGCTTCAGGGCGGCAATCAGCCCCAGCATTTT
TRBV19	NA	TRBD2	TRBJ2-1	CASSITVASGSYNEQFF	TGTGCCAGTAGTATAACGGTAGCTAGCGGTTCCTACAATGAGCAGTTCTTC
TRBV2	NA	NA	TRBJ1-5	CASGVEYQPQHF	TGTGCCAGCGGGGTAGAGTATCAGCCCCAGCATTTT
TRBV5-1	NA	TRBD1	TRBJ2-1	CASSLAGTGVSYNEQFF	TGCGCCAGCAGCTTGGCCGGGACAGGGGTATCCTACAATGAGCAGTTCTTC
TRBV2	NA	TRBD2	TRBJ2-1	CASSVAGSSYNEQFF	TGTGCCAGCAGTGTAGCGGGAAGCTCCTACAATGAGCAGTTCTTC
TRBV5-6	NA	NA	TRBJ2-3	CASSLAKPSTDTQYF	TGTGCCAGCAGCTTGGCCAAACCTTCCACAGATACGCAGTATTTT
TRBV5-6	NA	TRBD1	TRBJ1-4	CASSWGPGGQGLFF	TGTGCCAGCAGCTGGGGGCCGGGCGGACAGGGACTGTTTTTT
TRBV5-1	once	NA	TRBJ2-3	CATSPDLDTQYF	TGCGCCACCTCACCGGATCTGGATACGCAGTATTTT
TRBV4-1	NA	TRBD2	TRBJ2-1	CASSQLADNNEQFF	TGCGCCAGCAGCCAACTAGCGGATAACAATGAGCAGTTCTTC
TRBV5-5	NA	NA	TRBJ2-7	CASSLQGGNPYEQYF	TGTGCCAGCAGCTTGCAGGGGGGGAATCCCTACGAGCAGTACTTC
TRBV12-2	NA	NA	TRBJ1-4	CASRLARGQALFCATNEKLFF	TGTGCAAGTCGCTTAGCGCGGGGACAAGCACTATTCTGCGCAACTAATGAAAAACTGTTTTTT
TRBV9	NA	TRBD2	TRBJ2-1	CASSVEELAGGEQFF	TGTGCCAGCAGCGTAGAAGAACTAGCGGGAGGGGAGCAGTTCTTC
TRBV9	NA	NA	TRBJ2-5	CASSVVGQETQYF	TGTGCCAGCAGCGTCGTGGGACAAGAGACCCAGTACTTC
TRBV14	NA	NA	TRBJ2-5	CASSQGVEDEETQYF	TGTGCCAGCAGCCAAGGAGTTGAGGATGAGGAGACCCAGTACTTC
TRBV18	NA	TRBD1	TRBJ1-4	CASSPLSGTGNEKLFF	TGTGCCAGCTCACCGCTATCCGGGACAGGGAACGAAAAACTGTTTTTT
TRBV6-6	NA	TRBD1	TRBJ2-2	CASSYSHRGGTGELFF	TGTGCCAGCAGTTACTCGCACAGGGGCGGAACCGGGGAGCTGTTTTTT
TRBV25-1	once	NA	TRBJ2-2	CASSERIFNTGELFF	TGTGCCAGCAGTGAACGTATTTTCAACACCGGGGAGCTGTTTTTT
TRBV10-2	NA	NA	TRBJ1-5	CASSGGSLSNQPQHF	TGCGCCAGCAGTGGTGGCAGCCTTAGCAATCAGCCCCAGCATTTT
TRBV5-1	NA	TRBD2	TRBJ2-1	CASSNRTSGPNEQFF	TGCGCCAGCAGCAATCGGACTAGCGGGCCTAATGAGCAGTTCTTC
TRBV18	NA	TRBD2	TRBJ2-1	CASSPPRLAGDEQFF	TGTGCCAGCTCACCACCCCGACTAGCTGGGGATGAGCAGTTCTTC
TRBV7-9	NA	NA	TRBJ2-3	CASSLALGWGDSTDTQYF	TGTGCCAGCAGCTTAGCGCTGGGTTGGGGGGACAGCACAGATACGCAGTATTTT
TRBV6-4	NA	TRBD1	TRBJ1-4	CASGARQGQLGSEKLFF	TGTGCCAGCGGAGCCCGACAGGGGCAACTTGGGAGTGAAAAACTGTTTTTT
TRBV5-1	NA	TRBD1	TRBJ1-2	CASSFLQGGYGYTF	TGCGCCAGCAGCTTCTTACAGGGGGGATATGGCTACACCTTC
TRBV4-1	once	TRBD2	TRBJ2-1	CASSLLAGGNNEQFF	TGCGCCAGCAGCCTTCTAGCGGGAGGGAACAATGAGCAGTTCTTC
TRBV5-4	once	TRBD2	TRBJ2-3	CASSRATSGNTDTQYF	TGTGCCAGCAGTCGCGCAACTAGCGGGAACACAGATACGCAGTATTTT
TRBV5-4	NA	NA	TRBJ2-7	CASSLDYGSYEQYF	TGTGCCAGCAGCTTGGATTATGGCTCCTACGAGCAGTACTTC
TRBV29-1	NA	NA	TRBJ2-1	CSVVGYNEQFF	TGCAGCGTTGTGGGTTACAATGAGCAGTTCTTC
TRBV7-2	NA	NA	TRBJ1-5	CASSFLHRNQPQHF	TGTGCCAGCAGCTTCCTCCACAGGAATCAGCCCCAGCATTTT
TRBV19	NA	NA	TRBJ1-5	CASRTPGSNQPQHF	TGTGCCAGTAGAACCCCCGGGTCCAATCAGCCCCAGCATTTT
TRBV27	NA	TRBD1	TRBJ2-3	CASSPTGGLGTDTQYF	TGTGCCAGCAGTCCGACAGGGGGCTTGGGCACAGATACGCAGTATTTT
TRBV10-3	NA	NA	TRBJ2-2	CAISENGELFF	TGTGCCATCAGTGAAAACGGGGAGCTGTTTTTT
TRBV5-1	once	NA	TRBJ1-1	CASTPTGQGTEAFF	TGCGCCAGCACTCCGACAGGTCAGGGCACTGAAGCTTTCTTT
TRBV19	NA	TRBD1	TRBJ1-4	CASSERTGYEELFF	TGTGCCAGTAGCGAGAGGACAGGTTACGAAGAACTGTTTTTT
TRBV15	NA	TRBD2	TRBJ2-1	CATSRDRAGGPNNEQFF	TGTGCCACCAGCAGAGATCGGGCGGGAGGGCCGAACAATGAGCAGTTCTTC
TRBV4-3	NA	TRBD1	TRBJ2-5	CASSPRTGETQYF	TGCGCCAGCAGCCCGCGGACAGGCGAGACCCAGTACTTC
TRBV5-1	NA	TRBD1	TRBJ2-7	CASSFRQGGEQYF	TGCGCCAGCAGCTTCAGACAGGGTGGCGAGCAGTACTTC
TRBV20-1	few	NA	TRBJ1-2	CSAVREGGYTF	TGCAGTGCAGTCAGGGAGGGCGGCTACACCTTC
TRBV5-5	NA	NA	TRBJ2-1	CASSAGMNNNEQFF	TGTGCCAGCAGCGCAGGGATGAACAACAATGAGCAGTTCTTC
TRBV6-5	NA	NA	TRBJ2-7	CASSYISEQYF	TGTGCCAGCAGTTACATTTCCGAGCAGTACTTC
TRBV7-8	NA	NA	TRBJ2-7	CASSADTTYEQYF	TGTGCCAGCAGCGCGGACACAACCTACGAGCAGTACTTC